Following are 24 T cell receptor beta chains from one sample sequenced in a study of blood T cell repertoires in COVID-19. Method: immunoSEQ multiplex PCR; TCRdb's copy keeps in-frame clones and lacks some. In the table there are around 180,000 clones, approximately 85% of which are singletons. Material for sequencing was peripheral blood. Receptors originate from a human donor with active or convalescent COVID-19. The donor label of this sample is uncertain.

V and J are TRBV5-5 and TRBJ2-5, with D perhaps TRBD2 (5 bases). V lost 4 bases, J lost 5 bases, and 15 bases lay in between. CDR1 and CDR2 from the germline V gene are SGHKS and YYEKEE (reference sequence). The CDR3 runs 14 residues. In nucleotides, the CDR3 is TGTGCCAGCAGCCTATTGAGATCGGGGGAGACCCAGTACTTC. It specifies CASSLLRSGETQYF.

The V call is TRBV6-4, the J call TRBJ2-3, with a tentative D call TRBD2 (5 bases). The length of the CDR3 is 13 residues. Trimming left V 3 bases short and J 8 bases short, with 12 bases between. Germline assignment: CDR1 MRHNA and CDR2 SNTAGT. For the CDR3, the DNA is TGTGCCAGCAGTGAGTATTCGGAGGCTACGCAGTATTTT. This translates into CASSEYSEATQYF.

The V and J genes are TRBV5-1 and TRBJ2-3, with 14 bases matching TRBD2. This CDR3 is 16 amino acids long. V was pared by 2 bases and J by 3 bases, with 2 bases of the junction left unmatched. Germline assignment: CDR1 SGHRS and CDR2 YFSETQ. CDR3 coding DNA: TGCGCCAGCAGCTTCGGGACTAGCGGGGGAACAGATACGCAGTATTTT. Encoded protein: CASSFGTSGGTDTQYF.

The chain combines TRBV13 with TRBJ2-1, with D perhaps TRBD2 (5 bases). V was pared by 2 bases and J by 6 bases, with 8 bases between. Germline CDR1 is PRHDT and CDR2 is FYEKMQ (reference sequence). CDR3 length: 13 residues. CDR3 residues: CASSLPGINEQFF. CDR3 nucleotides: TGTGCCAGCAGCTTACCGGGAATCAATGAGCAGTTCTTC.

This clone came up once. This rearrangement joins TRBV30 to TRBJ2-1; 11 bases align to TRBD2. Germline CDR1 reads GTSNPN; CDR2 reads SVGIG (reference sequence). With 1 base clipped from V and 9 bases from J, the junction kept 5 bases outside the gene matches. The CDR3 is made up of 14 amino acids. The CDR3 loop reads CAWSASGRPLEQFF. CDR3 nucleotides: TGTGCCTGGAGTGCTAGCGGGAGGCCCCTTGAGCAGTTCTTC.

This clone was observed a handful of times. The rearrangement uses TRBV6-2 or TRBV6-3 and TRBJ1-5; 9 bases are a match to TRBD1. CDR3 length equals 16 residues. Trimming at V came to 5 bases and at J to 11 bases, leaving 16 bases not matched to a gene. The germline V gene encodes CDR1 MNHEY and CDR2 SVGEGT. The CDR3, as DNA: TGTGCCAGCAGTAGAAGGCCCCGGGACAGGGTCGTGGCCCAGCATTTT. Protein: CASSRRPRDRVVAQHF.

The V and J genes are TRBV5-1 and TRBJ2-3; 10 positions match TRBD1. V lost 3 bases to trimming and J lost 3 bases; unmatched junction nucleotides: 7. The CDR3 is 16 amino acids. CDR1 is SGHRS, CDR2 YFSETQ, per germline. The CDR3 DNA sequence: TGCGCCAGCAGCTCCCGGGACAGGGGTGGTACAGATACGCAGTATTTT. Translated, it gives CASSSRDRGGTDTQYF.

This chain uses TRBV2 with TRBJ2-5; TRBD2 matches 8 bases. Germline lookup yields CDR1 SNHLY and CDR2 FYNNEI. Trimming at V came to 8 bases and at J to 5 bases, leaving 19 bases not matched to a gene. CDR3 length: 17 amino acids. This chain's CDR3 is CASRRRAGGQGGETQYF. In DNA form, the CDR3 reads TGTGCCAGCCGGCGTCGGGCGGGGGGCCAGGGTGGGGAGACCCAGTACTTC. The full variable domain, its missing parts supplied by reference TRBV2 and TRBJ2-5, is EPEVTQTPSHQVTQMGQEVILRCVPISNHLYFYWYRQILGQKVEFLVSFYNNEISEKSEIFDDQFSVERPDGSNFTLKIRSTKLEDSAMYFCASRRRAGGQGGETQYFGPGTRLLVL.

In DNA form, the CDR3 reads TGTGCCAGTAGTATTACAGGGAGCTCCTACAATGAGCAGTTCTTC. Its protein is CASSITGSSYNEQFF. The chain links TRBV19 to TRBJ2-1; a possible D gene is TRBD1 (6 bases). CDR3 size: 15 residues. Germline CDR1 is LNHDA and CDR2 is SQIVND (reference sequence). The V end lost 3 bases, the J end lost 0 bases, and 9 bases lay between the germline ends.

The chain has TRBV3-1 (or the pseudogene TRBV3-2) and TRBJ2-2; D is possibly TRBD1 (5 bases). Germline-derived CDR1 and CDR2 are LGHDT and YNNKEL (reference sequence). The CDR3 consists of 16 residues. V was trimmed by 3 bases and J by 4 bases, leaving 15 bases between them. The CDR3 sequence is CASSHRTSTGTGELFF. CDR3 coding DNA: TGTGCCAGCAGCCACCGTACAAGCACAGGCACCGGGGAGCTGTTTTTT.

This clone came up a few times. The chain has TRBV13 and TRBJ2-2; 10 bases match TRBD2. Germline loops: CDR1 PRHDT, CDR2 FYEKMQ (reference sequence). The CDR3 is 17 amino acids. Trimming took 6 bases from V and 5 from J; bases not matched to a gene: 12. The CDR3 bases are TGTGCCAGCAGTTCCATGTCGTCACTAGCGGGGACCGGGGAGCTGTTTTTT. Encoded protein: CASSSMSSLAGTGELFF. The full variable domain, rest sourced from reference TRBV13 and TRBJ2-2, is AAGVIQSPRHLIKEKRETATLKCYPIPRHDTVYWYQQGPGQDPQFLISFYEKMQSDKGSIPDRFSAQQFSDYHSELNMSSLELGDSALYFCASSSMSSLAGTGELFFGEGSRLTVL.

The chain is built from TRBV18 and TRBJ2-1; 11 positions agree with TRBD2. V was pared by 1 base and J by 7 bases, with 6 bases of the junction left unmatched. Germline V gene data show CDR1 as KGHSH and CDR2 as LQKENI. CDR3 length: 16 amino acids. The CDR3 loop is CASSPLTSGKGNEQFF. The CDR3 DNA is TGTGCCAGCTCACCACTGACTAGCGGGAAGGGAAATGAGCAGTTCTTC.

The chain couples TRBV6-4 to TRBJ2-5; possibly TRBD2 for D (5 bases). Trimming pared 4 bases from V and 5 bases from J, leaving 17 bases between. The CDR3 is 15 amino acids. CDR1 and CDR2 from the germline V gene are MRHNA and SNTAGT. DNA for the CDR3: TGTGCCAGCAGTGCCACCCCGGACTCCTTGGAGACCCAGTACTTC. Encoded protein: CASSATPDSLETQYF.

The chain employs TRBV6-2 or TRBV6-3 and TRBJ2-1; weak D call: TRBD1 (6 bases). The germline CDR1 and CDR2 sequences are MNHEY and SVGEGT. The ends were cut back, 5 bases at V and 1 base at J, with 15 bases in the middle. This CDR3 is built from 16 residues. The CDR3 sequence is CASSTSQGTSYNEQFF. The CDR3 nucleotides read TGTGCCAGCAGTACTTCACAGGGTACGTCCTACAATGAGCAGTTCTTC.

The DNA for the CDR3 is TGTGCCAGCAGTAGAACAGGGAAAGAGGACGAGCAGTACTTC. It yields the protein CASSRTGKEDEQYF. The chain recombines TRBV6-5 with TRBJ2-7; possibly TRBD1 for D (6 bases). This CDR3 has 14 amino acids. Germline assignment: CDR1 MNHEY and CDR2 SVGAGI. The V end was cut by 5 bases, the J end by 5 bases, with 16 bases between.

The chain employs TRBV27 and TRBJ1-4, with D possibly matching TRBD1 (6 bases). Deletions cut 6 bases from V and 7 bases from J, with 15 bases between. Germline assignment: CDR1 MNHEY and CDR2 SMNVEV (reference sequence). The CDR3 runs 14 residues. CDR3 sequence reads: CASRPAGVPEKLFF. Here the CDR3 DNA reads TGTGCCAGCAGGCCGGCAGGGGTCCCTGAAAAACTGTTTTTT.

This chain links TRBV27 with TRBJ2-7; a weak D match, TRBD2 (7 bases). The CDR3 totals 17 residues. Trimming pared 4 bases from V and 5 bases from J, leaving 24 bases between. Germline CDR1 is MNHEY and CDR2 is SMNVEV (reference sequence). This CDR3 reads CASSSGVAGAQANEQYF. The CDR3 nucleotides are TGTGCCAGCAGTTCGGGGGTGGCGGGGGCCCAAGCGAACGAGCAGTACTTC.

V is TRBV5-6 and J is TRBJ2-7; TRBD2 matches at 12 bases. The CDR3 covers 17 residues. Trimming removed 3 bases from V and 0 bases from J; junction bases left unmatched: 7. Germline values: CDR1 SGHDT, CDR2 YYEEEE. The CDR3 DNA sequence: TGTGCCAGCAGCTCTCCACTAGCGGGAGGTCGCTCCTACGAGCAGTACTTC. It yields the protein CASSSPLAGGRSYEQYF.

The chain combines TRBV3-1 (or the pseudogene TRBV3-2) with TRBJ2-7, with TRBD1 identical over 8 bases. V was pared by 0 bases and J by 3 bases, with 10 bases of the junction left unmatched. Germline loops: CDR1 LGHDT, CDR2 YNNKEL (reference sequence). The CDR3 has 17 amino acids. The CDR3: CASSQDLWGQEGYEQYF. CDR3 coding DNA: TGTGCCAGCAGCCAAGATCTGTGGGGACAGGAGGGCTACGAGCAGTACTTC.

The genes are TRBV9 and TRBJ2-7; TRBD2 agrees at 8 bases. Germline trimming cut 0 bases from V and 0 bases from J; bases unmatched to any gene: 2. CDR1 is SGDLS and CDR2 is YYNGEE in the germline V gene. The CDR3 extends over 15 amino acids. CDR3 amino acids: CASSVGGRRSYEQYF. The CDR3 DNA reads TGTGCCAGCAGCGTAGGCGGGAGGCGCTCCTACGAGCAGTACTTC.

The V call is TRBV7-9, the J call TRBJ1-5, with D maybe TRBD1 (5 bases). The CDR3 has 13 amino acids. CDR1 and CDR2 from the germline V gene are SEHNR and FQNEAQ (reference sequence). The CDR3 DNA sequence: TGTGTCCGGGGGGAGAGAGGCAATCAGCCCCAGCATTTT. Amino acid sequence: CVRGERGNQPQHF.

The chain recombines TRBV7-9 with TRBJ2-2, with a possible D match to TRBD1 (5 bases). Trimming removed 0 bases at V and 0 bases at J, with 5 bases between. The CDR3 runs 15 residues. Germline-derived CDR1 and CDR2 are SEHNR and FQNEAQ (reference sequence). This CDR3 reads CASSLAGANTGELFF. DNA of the CDR3: TGTGCCAGCAGCTTAGCAGGGGCGAACACCGGGGAGCTGTTTTTT.

This clone appeared a few times. The rearrangement uses TRBV3-1 (or the pseudogene TRBV3-2) and TRBJ2-7; the match to TRBD1 covers 9 bases. Trimming at V came to 4 bases and at J to 2 bases, leaving 9 bases not matched to a gene. Germline lookup yields CDR1 LGHDT and CDR2 YNNKEL (reference sequence). The length of the CDR3 is 16 residues. The chain's CDR3 is CASSLAPGTGTYEQYF. DNA of the CDR3: TGTGCCAGCAGCCTTGCCCCCGGGACAGGGACCTACGAGCAGTACTTC.

This clone was found a few times. This sequence joins TRBV3-1 (or the pseudogene TRBV3-2) and TRBJ2-7, with TRBD1 matching 11 bases. The CDR3 has 15 residues. With V trimmed by 5 bases and J by 2 bases, 5 bases remained unmatched. In germline, CDR1 is LGHDT, CDR2 YNNKEL (reference sequence). CDR3 residues: CASSAGTGGAYEQYF. In nucleotides, the CDR3 is TGTGCCAGCAGCGCCGGGACAGGGGGTGCCTACGAGCAGTACTTC.